A few counts support the clone carrying this T cell receptor (beta chain). Assay used: immunoSEQ multiplex PCR; TCRdb lists only in-frame clones, some missing. The sample holds 15,000 to 20,000 clones, roughly 84% seen once. The sample originates from a study of technical replicates of blood from a few donors. Germline CDR1 is MGHDK and CDR2 is SYGVNS. This CDR3 has 13 amino acids. V was pared by 3 bases and J by 5 bases, with 7 bases between. V gene TRBV25-1 combines with J gene TRBJ2-2, with unresolved D. This sequence originates from a human donor in good health. Sequenced input: PBMCs. DNA for the CDR3: TGTGCCAGCAGTGAGTACAGTACCGGGGAGCTGTTTTTT. The encoded protein is CASSEYSTGELFF.